The 26 T cell receptor beta chains given below trace back to one sample, sequenced in a study of blood T cell repertoires in COVID-19. Sequencing was performed with immunoSEQ multiplex PCR; in TCRdb, only in-frame clones are kept and a portion is missing. In the table there are approximately 210,000 clones, roughly 84% of which are singletons. Material for sequencing was peripheral blood. The receptors originated from a woman older than 75 with acute or convalescent COVID-19.

The J gene is TRBJ1-4, the V gene TRBV4-3; D gene uncertain. The V and J ends lost 7 bases and 6 bases respectively, with 15 bases between them. The germline gives CDR1 LGHNA, CDR2 YSLEER. This CDR3 has 14 residues. CDR3 DNA sequence: TGCGCCAGCAACCAGGAGATAAGTTATGAAAAACTGTTTTTT. This sequence encodes CASNQEISYEKLFF.

The chain combines TRBV19 with TRBJ1-6, with D unresolved. This CDR3 has 16 amino acids. CDR1 LNHDA and CDR2 SQIVND come from the germline V gene (reference sequence). V lost 4 bases and J 0 bases, leaving 10 bases between the germline ends. The CDR3 nucleotides are TGTGCCAGTAGTACCACTTTTACCTCCTATAATTCACCCCTCCACTTT. Its translation: CASSTTFTSYNSPLHF.

The V and J genes are TRBV7-3 and TRBJ2-5, with D possibly TRBD1 on 5 matching bases. Between the trimmed V and J ends, which lost 1 base and 7 bases, there was a span of 13 bases. The CDR3 is 14 residues long. Per germline, CDR1 SGHTA and CDR2 FQGTGA. The CDR3: CASSLKPGQGTQYF. CDR3 nucleotide sequence: TGTGCCAGCAGCTTAAAACCGGGCCAGGGGACCCAGTACTTC.

Only a few counts were recorded for this clone. The rearrangement joins TRBV3-1 (or the pseudogene TRBV3-2) to TRBJ1-1, with 9 bases matching TRBD1. CDR1 is LGHDT and CDR2 is YNNKEL in the germline V gene (reference sequence). The V gene end was trimmed by 3 bases and the J gene end by 6 bases; junction bases not matched to a gene: 14. This CDR3 spans 17 amino acids. This CDR3 is CASSHDPRDRVVPEAFF. In DNA, the CDR3 is TGTGCCAGCAGCCACGACCCGCGGGACAGGGTTGTGCCTGAAGCTTTCTTT.

The chain has TRBV24-1 and TRBJ1-1, with D maybe TRBD1 (5 bases). Trimming stripped 5 bases from V and 1 base from J, with 7 bases between. This CDR3 is 13 amino acids long. CDR1 KGHDR and CDR2 SFDVKD come from the germline V gene. This CDR3 reads CATSAGGNTEAFF. The CDR3 DNA sequence: TGTGCCACCAGTGCCGGGGGGAACACTGAAGCTTTCTTT.

The chain is built from TRBV7-2 and TRBJ1-6; D ambiguous. This CDR3 comprises 14 residues. The germline V gene encodes CDR1 SGHTA and CDR2 FQGNSA. V was cut by 5 bases and J by 7 bases, with 12 bases left in between. CDR3 region: CASSPRATNSPLHF. The CDR3 DNA sequence: TGTGCCAGCAGCCCGCGGGCTACCAATTCACCCCTCCACTTT.

The chain has TRBV7-2 and TRBJ1-4; TRBD1 is a possible D gene (5 bases). CDR3 length: 15 residues. Trimming stripped 6 bases from V and 7 bases from J, with 18 bases between. Germline V gene lookup returns CDR1 SGHTA and CDR2 FQGNSA. The CDR3 nucleotides are TGTGCCAGCAGTTCTGCTGGGGCGCTGGGTGAAAAACTGTTTTTT. This gives the protein CASSSAGALGEKLFF.

This sequence joins TRBV24-1 and TRBJ2-3, with D maybe TRBD1 (5 bases). The CDR3 length is 14 residues. Per germline, CDR1 KGHDR and CDR2 SFDVKD. Trimming left V 3 bases short and J 2 bases short, with 8 bases between. The CDR3, as DNA: TGTGCCACCAGTGATAGGGGAACCACAGATACGCAGTATTTT. Translating gives CATSDRGTTDTQYF.

The rearrangement joins TRBV2 to TRBJ1-5; unclear D gene. The germline CDR1 and CDR2 sequences are SNHLY and FYNNEI. There are 15 residues in the CDR3. Trimming left V 6 bases short and J 5 bases short, with 17 bases between. As DNA, the CDR3 is TGTGCCAGCAGAGGGAATAGCGAATTGTATCAGCCCCAGCATTTT. It yields the protein CASRGNSELYQPQHF.

J is TRBJ2-1 and V is TRBV15; 11 nucleotides align to TRBD1. V lost 0 bases, J lost 10 bases, and 8 bases stayed unmatched. Per the germline V gene, CDR1 is LNHNV and CDR2 is YYDKDF (reference sequence). The CDR3 sequence is 16 residues long. In nucleotides, the CDR3 is TGTGCCACCAGCAGAGATCGGAGGACAGGGGGCAAGGAGCAGTTCTTC. The encoded protein is CATSRDRRTGGKEQFF.

Concerning this clone: Other DNA variants within this sample encode the same CDR3. The J gene is TRBJ1-5, the V gene TRBV18; D uncertain. CDR3 length: 14 residues. V lost 3 bases and J 0 bases, leaving 6 bases between the germline ends. Germline CDR1 is KGHSH and CDR2 is LQKENI. In nucleotides, the CDR3 is TGTGCCAGCTCACCGGGAGATAGCAATCAGCCCCAGCATTTT. Translation gives CASSPGDSNQPQHF.

This clone was recorded only once. The chain couples TRBV7-3 to TRBJ1-5; TRBD1 is a possible D gene (5 bases). V was trimmed by 2 bases and J by 5 bases, leaving 7 bases between them. Germline CDR1 reads SGHTA; CDR2 reads FQGTGA. The CDR3 totals 13 residues. The CDR3 loop is CASSLGGDQPQHF. CDR3 coding DNA: TGTGCCAGCAGCTTAGGAGGGGATCAGCCCCAGCATTTT.

The rearrangement links TRBV18 to TRBJ2-1; 8 bases align to TRBD2. Germline V gene sequence: CDR1 KGHSH, CDR2 LQKENI. The CDR3 spans 16 residues. Trimming cost V 2 bases and J 7 bases; bases outside gene matches: 10. In DNA form, the CDR3 reads TGTGCCAGCTCACCATCGGGGGGGGTGATCTCTAATGAGCAGTTCTTC. As protein: CASSPSGGVISNEQFF.

This clone appeared a single time. The gene calls are TRBV10-3 and TRBJ1-1, with 7 bases fitting TRBD1. Germline V CDR1 and CDR2: ENHRY, SYGVKD. The V gene end was trimmed by 4 bases and the J gene end by 5 bases; junction bases not matched to a gene: 4. The CDR3 covers 13 residues. CDR3 protein: CAISGTGGTEAFF. In DNA form, the CDR3 reads TGTGCCATCAGTGGGACAGGCGGAACTGAAGCTTTCTTT.

The chain has TRBV7-6 and TRBJ2-5; 7 bases line up with TRBD2. This CDR3 is 15 amino acids long. V lost 5 bases, J lost 2 bases, and 8 bases stayed unmatched. Germline CDR1 SGHVS, CDR2 FNYEAQ. CDR3 coding DNA: TGTGCCAGCAGCCTCGGGGGGAGGGCACAAGAGACCCAGTACTTC. This codes for CASSLGGRAQETQYF.

The chain links TRBV10-3 to TRBJ2-1, with D possibly matching TRBD1 (6 bases). Per the germline V gene, CDR1 is ENHRY and CDR2 is SYGVKD. The V gene lost 6 bases and the J gene lost 5 bases, with 26 bases spanning the gap. The CDR3 contains 18 residues. The CDR3 DNA is TGTGCCATCAGGGGGGCAGGGTCTATCCCAATGGGCAACAATGAGCAGTTCTTC. The encoded protein is CAIRGAGSIPMGNNEQFF.

V usage is TRBV10-3 and J usage is TRBJ1-2; D gene unclear. The germline V gene has CDR1 ENHRY and CDR2 SYGVKD. The CDR3 loop spans 14 amino acids. V was pared by 3 bases and J by 4 bases, with 12 bases between. DNA of the CDR3: TGTGCCATCAGTGATGGGGAGCTCCCCTATGGCTACACCTTC. As protein: CAISDGELPYGYTF.

The chain couples TRBV7-9 to TRBJ2-1; D perhaps matches TRBD1 (7 bases). Germline V gene sequence: CDR1 SEHNR, CDR2 FQNEAQ (reference sequence). This CDR3 comprises 17 residues. The germline V and J ends were trimmed by 0 bases and 0 bases, with 12 bases remaining between them. In DNA form, the CDR3 reads TGTGCCAGCAGCTTAGCCGGAGGGGGCAACTCCTACAATGAGCAGTTCTTC. Its protein product is CASSLAGGGNSYNEQFF. Using reference TRBV7-9 and TRBJ2-1 for the parts outside the CDR3, the full variable domain is DTGVSQNPRHKITKRGQNVTFRCDPISEHNRLYWYRQTLGQGPEFLTYFQNEAQLEKSRLLSDRFSAERPKGSFSTLEIQRTEQGDSAMYLCASSLAGGGNSYNEQFFGPGTRLTVL.

The gene calls are TRBV25-1 and TRBJ2-2; 7 nucleotides line up with TRBD1. Per the germline V gene, CDR1 is MGHDK and CDR2 is SYGVNS. This CDR3 comprises 17 residues. J was trimmed by 5 bases and V by 4 bases; bases with no gene match: 13. In nucleotides, the CDR3 is TGTGCCAGCAGTGCCCCCGGGACAGTAGTTAGGACCGGGGAGCTGTTTTTT. Protein product: CASSAPGTVVRTGELFF.

This clone was detected only once. The rearrangement uses TRBV10-3 and TRBJ1-4, with 9 bases identical to TRBD1. The CDR3 covers 15 residues. Germline CDR1 is ENHRY and CDR2 is SYGVKD. The junction had 9 bases not matched to a gene; V was cut back by 5 bases and J by 8 bases. The CDR3 coding sequence is TGTGCCATCAGTACGGGACAGGGTGATGGCGAAAAACTGTTTTTT. Amino acids: CAISTGQGDGEKLFF.

The J gene is TRBJ1-1, the V gene TRBV7-2, with D maybe TRBD1 (6 bases). CDR1 is SGHTA and CDR2 is FQGNSA in the germline V gene. V was trimmed by 7 bases and J by 0 bases, leaving 9 bases between them. The CDR3 runs to 13 residues. CDR3 bases: TGTGCCAGCACTAGGGGGTTGAACACTGAAGCTTTCTTT. It translates to CASTRGLNTEAFF.

This clone occurred once. This chain's CDR3 is CASSSFGEQYF. The CDR3 DNA reads as TGTGCCAGCAGCTCGTTCGGGGAGCAGTACTTC. The chain joins TRBV5-4 to TRBJ2-7; unclear D gene. Per germline, CDR1 SGHNT and CDR2 YYREEE (reference sequence). Trimming took off 3 bases at V and 7 bases at J, with 8 bases between the two ends. CDR3 size: 11 residues.

The chain uses TRBV7-3 and TRBJ2-1; TRBD2 agrees at 9 bases. V dropped 7 bases and J dropped 7; count of bases not matched to a gene: 8. The CDR3 length is 14 residues. Germline V lookup: CDR1 SGHTA, CDR2 FQGTGA. The CDR3 loop reads CASKLGTSRNEQFF. The CDR3 nucleotides are TGTGCCAGCAAGCTCGGGACTAGCAGGAATGAGCAGTTCTTC.

The rearrangement uses TRBV6-5 and TRBJ2-7, with a possible D match to TRBD2 (5 bases). Germline values: CDR1 MNHEY, CDR2 SVGAGI. V dropped 6 bases and J dropped 0 bases, with 9 bases sitting between them. This CDR3 spans 13 amino acids. CDR3 sequence: CASRPGVSYEQYF. The CDR3 bases are TGTGCCAGCAGACCCGGGGTCTCCTACGAGCAGTACTTC.

The V gene is TRBV19, the J gene TRBJ1-3; D might be TRBD1 (6 bases). CDR3 length equals 18 residues. Germline V gene sequence: CDR1 LNHDA, CDR2 SQIVND (reference sequence). V gave up 6 bases and J gave up 0 bases, with 21 bases separating them. The CDR3 spells CASSTQQFTGHSGNTIYF. DNA of the CDR3: TGTGCCAGTAGCACCCAACAGTTTACAGGGCACTCTGGAAACACCATATATTTT.

The chain has TRBV27 and TRBJ1-1; D is perhaps TRBD1 (5 bases). The germline gives CDR1 MNHEY, CDR2 SMNVEV (reference sequence). The V gene lost 0 bases and the J gene lost 1 base, with 12 bases spanning the gap. This CDR3 is 16 amino acids long. CDR3 amino acids: CASSLSAGIKNTEAFF. CDR3 nucleotides: TGTGCCAGCAGTTTATCGGCAGGGATCAAGAACACTGAAGCTTTCTTT.